What follows are 12 T cell receptor beta chains derived from one specimen sequenced in a study of shared clonotypes between healthy human individuals. This table comes from immunoSEQ multiplex PCR, and its TCRdb copy is limited to in-frame clones, with some not included. The repertoire includes fewer than 3 million clones, 85% to 95% of them detected once, and approximately 0.41% sits in the top ten. Sequenced input: naive CD4+ T cells from PBMCs. The subset here: CD45RA+ positively selected. The receptor set was obtained from a man aged 18 to 30 in good health. Some clones in this sample may be carry-over from other donors' samples.

This rearrangement joins TRBV4-1 to TRBJ2-6; no clear D gene. CDR3 size: 17 residues. Germline CDR1 is MGHRA and CDR2 is YSYEKL. The V end lost 4 bases, the J end lost 0 bases, and 13 bases lay between the germline ends. The DNA of the CDR3 is TGCGCCAGCAGCCGCCTCCCGGATTTCTCTGGGGCCAACGTCCTGACTTTC. Amino acids: CASSRLPDFSGANVLTF.

This chain links TRBV7-9 with TRBJ2-3; D remains ambiguous. V dropped 0 bases and J dropped 0 bases, with 10 bases sitting between them. This CDR3 has 16 residues. Germline lookup yields CDR1 SEHNR and CDR2 FQNEAQ (reference sequence). CDR3 in amino acids: CASSLAPVGSTDTQYF. The CDR3 nucleotides are TGTGCCAGCAGCTTAGCCCCGGTGGGTAGCACAGATACGCAGTATTTT.

The V and J genes are TRBV7-2 and TRBJ2-7, with D maybe TRBD2 (5 bases). There are 15 residues in the CDR3. CDR1 is SGHTA, CDR2 FQGNSA, per germline. V lost 4 bases and J 1 base, leaving 14 bases between the germline ends. CDR3 region: CASSSDWYGSYEQYF. Here the CDR3 DNA reads TGTGCCAGCAGCTCGGACTGGTATGGGTCCTACGAGCAGTACTTC.

The chain joins TRBV29-1 to TRBJ2-3; TRBD2 is a possible D gene (6 bases). Germline V gives CDR1 SQVTM, CDR2 ANQGSEA. V was trimmed by 5 bases and J by 0 bases, leaving 12 bases between them. The CDR3 loop spans 14 amino acids. The CDR3 region is CSVSGLTSTDTQYF. CDR3 bases: TGCAGCGTTAGCGGGCTCACTAGCACAGATACGCAGTATTTT.

This chain uses TRBV5-1 with TRBJ2-2; D is uncertain. With 4 bases removed from V and 8 bases from J, the gap between germline ends came to 9 bases. The germline V gene has CDR1 SGHRS and CDR2 YFSETQ. The CDR3 totals 12 residues. The CDR3: CASSTTYGELFF. CDR3 nucleotide sequence: TGCGCCAGCAGCACAACCTATGGGGAGCTGTTTTTT.

CDR3 nucleotides: TGTGCCAGCAGCCATACAGCGGGAGCGACCTACGAGCAGTACTTC. It translates to CASSHTAGATYEQYF. This chain links TRBV6-5 with TRBJ2-7, with 8 bases lining up with TRBD2. Germline CDR1 MNHEY, CDR2 SVGAGI. The length of the CDR3 is 15 residues. V shed 6 bases, J shed 2 bases, and the junction held 9 bases outside the gene matches.

The chain's CDR3 is CASSQGAGELFF. CDR3 in DNA: TGTGCCAGTTCACAGGGGGCCGGGGAGCTGTTTTTT. This chain links TRBV6-6 with TRBJ2-2, with 8 bases that match TRBD1. Germline lookup yields CDR1 MNHNY and CDR2 SVGAGI (reference sequence). J gave up 6 bases and V 9 bases, and 3 bases lay outside the gene matches. The CDR3 spans 12 residues.

The chain joins TRBV19 to TRBJ1-4; TRBD1 matches 7 bases. The V gene end was trimmed by 5 bases and the J gene end by 5 bases; junction bases not matched to a gene: 5. CDR1 is LNHDA and CDR2 is SQIVND in the germline V gene (reference sequence). CDR3 length equals 14 residues. CDR3 amino acids: CASSPGQLNEKLFF. CDR3 sequence (DNA): TGTGCCAGTAGTCCGGGACAGTTAAATGAAAAACTGTTTTTT.

The chain recombines TRBV29-1 with TRBJ2-1; 7 nucleotides agree with TRBD1. J gave up 3 bases and V 6 bases, and 5 bases lay outside the gene matches. The germline CDR1 and CDR2 sequences are SQVTM and ANQGSEA. This CDR3 is 13 amino acids long. The CDR3 sequence is CSVAGTVYNEQFF. CDR3 in DNA: TGCAGCGTAGCCGGGACAGTCTACAATGAGCAGTTCTTC.

The V and J genes are TRBV27 and TRBJ2-7; D perhaps matches TRBD1 (5 bases). CDR1 MNHEY and CDR2 SMNVEV come from the germline V gene (reference sequence). The CDR3 is 15 residues long. V shed 5 bases and J shed 3 bases, with 17 bases lying between them. The CDR3 DNA sequence: TGTGCCAGCAGTCCCAGGGCTCTCCCCATCTACGAGCAGTACTTC. It encodes CASSPRALPIYEQYF.

Comment on this clone: Other nucleotide sequences in the sample specify the same CDR3. The chain uses TRBV5-1 and TRBJ2-2; TRBD2 might be the D (5 bases). Trimming stripped 0 bases from V and 5 bases from J, with 8 bases between. This CDR3 has 14 residues. Germline V gene data show CDR1 as SGHRS and CDR2 as YFSETQ. The DNA of the CDR3 is TGCGCCAGCAGCTTGGCGTCGGGGACCGGGGAGCTGTTTTTT. Translating gives CASSLASGTGELFF.

The J gene is TRBJ2-7, the V gene TRBV11-2; either TRBD1 or TRBD2 may fit D (5 bases each). The CDR3 length is 13 residues. Trimming cost V 5 bases and J 6 bases, with 14 bases left between them. From germline, CDR1 is SGHAT and CDR2 FQNNGV. CDR3 nucleotide sequence: TGTGCCAGCAGCCACCTTGGGGGACGCGAGCAGTACTTC. It yields the protein CASSHLGGREQYF.